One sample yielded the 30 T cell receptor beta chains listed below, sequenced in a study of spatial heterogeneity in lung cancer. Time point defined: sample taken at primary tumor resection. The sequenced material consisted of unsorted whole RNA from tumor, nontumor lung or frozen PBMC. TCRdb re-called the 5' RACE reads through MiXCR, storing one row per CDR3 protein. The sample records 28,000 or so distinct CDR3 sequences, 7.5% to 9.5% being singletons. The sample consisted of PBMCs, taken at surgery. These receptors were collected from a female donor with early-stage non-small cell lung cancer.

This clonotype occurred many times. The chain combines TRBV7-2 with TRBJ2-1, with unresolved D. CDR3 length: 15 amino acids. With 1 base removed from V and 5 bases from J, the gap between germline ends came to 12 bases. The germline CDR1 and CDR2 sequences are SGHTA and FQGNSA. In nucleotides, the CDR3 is TGTGCCAGCAGCTTAGGTGGTTACACAAACAATGAGCAGTTCTTC. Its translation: CASSLGGYTNNEQFF.

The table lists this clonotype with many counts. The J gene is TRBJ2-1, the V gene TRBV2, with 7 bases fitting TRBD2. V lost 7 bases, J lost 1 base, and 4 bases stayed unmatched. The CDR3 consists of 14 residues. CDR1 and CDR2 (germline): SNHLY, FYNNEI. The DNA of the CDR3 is TGTGCCAGCATTCAGCGGGAATCCTACAATGAGCAGTTCTTC. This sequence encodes CASIQRESYNEQFF.

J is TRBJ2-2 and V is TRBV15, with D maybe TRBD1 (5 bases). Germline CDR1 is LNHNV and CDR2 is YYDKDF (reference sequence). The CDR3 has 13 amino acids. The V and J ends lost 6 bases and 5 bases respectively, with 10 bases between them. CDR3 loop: CATRGAQTGELFF. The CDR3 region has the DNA TGTGCCACCAGAGGGGCCCAGACCGGGGAGCTGTTTTTT.

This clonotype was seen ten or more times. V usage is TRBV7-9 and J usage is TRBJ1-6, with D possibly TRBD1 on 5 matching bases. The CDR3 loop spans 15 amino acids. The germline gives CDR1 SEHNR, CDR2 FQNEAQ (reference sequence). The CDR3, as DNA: TGTGCGACTAGGAGTCGGGCCAGGGTTAATTCACCCCTCCACTTT. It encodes CATRSRARVNSPLHF.

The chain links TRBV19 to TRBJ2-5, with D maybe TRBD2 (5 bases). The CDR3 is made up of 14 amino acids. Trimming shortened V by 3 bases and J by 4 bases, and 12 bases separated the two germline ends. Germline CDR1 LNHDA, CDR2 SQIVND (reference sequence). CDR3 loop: CASSIQRRRETQYF. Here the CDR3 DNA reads TGTGCCAGTAGTATTCAGAGGAGGCGAGAGACCCAGTACTTC.

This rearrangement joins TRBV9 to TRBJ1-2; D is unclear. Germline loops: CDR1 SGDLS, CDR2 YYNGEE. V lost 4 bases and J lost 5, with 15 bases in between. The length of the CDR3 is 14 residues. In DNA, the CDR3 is TGTGCCAGCAGCCCCGGCTTGGGCCGATATGGCTACACCTTC. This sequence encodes CASSPGLGRYGYTF.

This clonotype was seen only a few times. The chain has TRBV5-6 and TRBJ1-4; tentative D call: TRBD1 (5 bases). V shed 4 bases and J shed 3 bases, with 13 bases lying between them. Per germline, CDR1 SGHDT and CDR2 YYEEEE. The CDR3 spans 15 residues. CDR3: CASSVQGTANEKLFF. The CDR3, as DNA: TGTGCCAGCAGCGTCCAGGGAACTGCTAATGAAAAACTGTTTTTT.

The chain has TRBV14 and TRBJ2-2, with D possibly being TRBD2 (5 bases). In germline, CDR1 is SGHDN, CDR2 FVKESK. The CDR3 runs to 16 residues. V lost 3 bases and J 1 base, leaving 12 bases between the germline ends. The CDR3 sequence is CASSQGGGWNTGELFF. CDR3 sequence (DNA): TGTGCCAGCAGCCAGGGCGGAGGTTGGAACACCGGGGAGCTGTTTTTT. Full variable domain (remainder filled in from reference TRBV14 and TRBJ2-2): EAGVTQFPSHSVIEKGQTVTLRCDPISGHDNLYWYRRVMGKEIKFLLHFVKESKQDESGMPNNRFLAERTGGTYSTLKVQPAELEDSGVYFCASSQGGGWNTGELFFGEGSRLTVL.

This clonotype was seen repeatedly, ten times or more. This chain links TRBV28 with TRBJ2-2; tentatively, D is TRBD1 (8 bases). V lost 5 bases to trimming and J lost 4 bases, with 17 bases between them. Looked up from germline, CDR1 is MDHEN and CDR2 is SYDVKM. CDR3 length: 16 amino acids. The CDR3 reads CASSARTGRGTGELFF. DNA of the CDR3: TGTGCCAGCAGTGCCCGGACAGGGAGGGGCACCGGGGAGCTGTTTTTT.

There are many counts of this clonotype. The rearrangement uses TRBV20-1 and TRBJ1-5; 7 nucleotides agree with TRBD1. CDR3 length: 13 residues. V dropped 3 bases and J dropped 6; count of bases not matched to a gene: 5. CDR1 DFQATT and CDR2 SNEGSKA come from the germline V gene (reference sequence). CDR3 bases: TGCAGTGCTAGGAAGGGGGCTCTTCAGCCCCAGCATTTT. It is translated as CSARKGALQPQHF.

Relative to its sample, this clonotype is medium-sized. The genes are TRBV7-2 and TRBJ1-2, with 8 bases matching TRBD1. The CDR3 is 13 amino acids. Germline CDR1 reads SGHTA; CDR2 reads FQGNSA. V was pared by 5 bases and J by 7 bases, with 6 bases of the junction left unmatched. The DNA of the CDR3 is TGTGCCAGCAGCCCAGGACAGGGCGTTGGCTACACCTTC. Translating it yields CASSPGQGVGYTF.

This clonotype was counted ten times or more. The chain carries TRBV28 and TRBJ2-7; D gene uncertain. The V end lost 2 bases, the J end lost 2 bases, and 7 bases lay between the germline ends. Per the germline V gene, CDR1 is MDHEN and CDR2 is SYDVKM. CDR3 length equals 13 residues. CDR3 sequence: CASSLLGPYEQYF. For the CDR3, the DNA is TGTGCCAGCAGTTTACTCGGTCCCTACGAGCAGTACTTC.

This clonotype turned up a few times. CDR3 sequence: CATSTWTSGINEQFF. The CDR3 DNA follows: TGTGCCACCAGTACCTGGACTAGCGGGATCAATGAGCAGTTCTTC. The genes are TRBV24-1 and TRBJ2-1; 12 bases agree with TRBD2. Trimming at V came to 6 bases and at J to 6 bases, leaving 5 bases not matched to a gene. The CDR3 is 15 amino acids. Looked up from germline, CDR1 is KGHDR and CDR2 is SFDVKD.

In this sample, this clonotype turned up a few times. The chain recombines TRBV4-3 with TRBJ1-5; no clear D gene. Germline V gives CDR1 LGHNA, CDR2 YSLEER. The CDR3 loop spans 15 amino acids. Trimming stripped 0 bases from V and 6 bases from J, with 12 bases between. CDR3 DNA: TGCGCCAGCAGCCAAGATAGCCAGGCTCGTCAGCCCCAGCATTTT. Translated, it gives CASSQDSQARQPQHF.

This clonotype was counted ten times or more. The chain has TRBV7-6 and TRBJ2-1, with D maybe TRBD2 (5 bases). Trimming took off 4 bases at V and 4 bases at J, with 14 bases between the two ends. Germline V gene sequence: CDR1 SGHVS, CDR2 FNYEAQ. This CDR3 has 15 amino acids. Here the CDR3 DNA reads TGTGCCAGCAGCTCGGAGGCCGTAACGTACAATGAGCAGTTCTTC. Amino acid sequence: CASSSEAVTYNEQFF.

This chain's CDR3 is CASTSGTTRSYEQYV. The CDR3 DNA is TGTGCCAGCACTTCTGGGACTACTCGCTCCTACGAGCAGTACGTC. The chain links TRBV6-6 to TRBJ2-7; 7 nucleotides agree with TRBD2. This CDR3 has 15 residues. The germline V gene encodes CDR1 MNHNY and CDR2 SVGAGI (reference sequence). The trim removed 7 bases at V and 0 bases at J, leaving 9 bases unmatched.

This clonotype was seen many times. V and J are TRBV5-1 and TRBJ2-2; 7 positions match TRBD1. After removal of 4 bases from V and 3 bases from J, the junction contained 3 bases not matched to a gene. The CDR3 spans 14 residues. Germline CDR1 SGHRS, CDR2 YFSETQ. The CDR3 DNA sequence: TGCGCCAGCAGCCTCACAGGGGACACCGGGGAGCTGTTTTTT. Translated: CASSLTGDTGELFF. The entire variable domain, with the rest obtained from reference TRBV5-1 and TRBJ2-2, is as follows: KAGVTQTPRYLIKTRGQQVTLSCSPISGHRSVSWYQQTPGQGLQFLFEYFSETQRNKGNFPGRFSGRQFSNSRSEMNVSTLELGDSALYLCASSLTGDTGELFFGEGSRLTVL.

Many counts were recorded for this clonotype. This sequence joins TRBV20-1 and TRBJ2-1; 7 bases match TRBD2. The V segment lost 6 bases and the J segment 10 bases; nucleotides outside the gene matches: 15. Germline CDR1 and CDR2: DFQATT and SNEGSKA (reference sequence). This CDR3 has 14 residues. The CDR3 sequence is CSATRRGSPREQFF. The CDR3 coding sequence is TGCAGTGCCACCCGACGCGGGAGCCCCAGAGAGCAGTTCTTC.

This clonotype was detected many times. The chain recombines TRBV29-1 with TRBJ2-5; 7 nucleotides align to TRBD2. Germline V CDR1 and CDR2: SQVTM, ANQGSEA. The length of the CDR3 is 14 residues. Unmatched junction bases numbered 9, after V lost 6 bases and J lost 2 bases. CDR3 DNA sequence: TGCAGCGTAGCGAGACTAGCCAGTCAAGAGACCCAGTACTTC. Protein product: CSVARLASQETQYF. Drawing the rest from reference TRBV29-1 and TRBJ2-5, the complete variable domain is SAVISQKPSRDICQRGTSLTIQCQVDSQVTMMFWYRQQPGQSLTLIATANQGSEATYESGFVIDKFPISRPNLTFSTLTVSNMSPEDSSIYLCSVARLASQETQYFGPGTRLLVL.

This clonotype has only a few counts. The CDR3 nucleotides are TGCGCCAGCAGCCAACATAGACCGACGAACACTGAAGCTTTCTTT. This sequence encodes CASSQHRPTNTEAFF. This chain links TRBV4-1 with TRBJ1-1; D is uncertain. The ends were cut back, 2 bases at V and 1 base at J, with 11 bases in the middle. This CDR3 is built from 15 residues. The germline V gene encodes CDR1 MGHRA and CDR2 YSYEKL.

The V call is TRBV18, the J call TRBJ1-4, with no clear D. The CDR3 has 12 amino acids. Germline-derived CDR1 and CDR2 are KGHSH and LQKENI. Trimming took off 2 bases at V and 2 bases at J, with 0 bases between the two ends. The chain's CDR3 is CASSPTNEKLFF. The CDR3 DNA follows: TGTGCCAGCTCACCAACTAATGAAAAACTGTTTTTT.

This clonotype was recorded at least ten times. The CDR3 nucleotides are TGTGCCAGCAGGCGAGGCACCGGGGAGCTGTTTTTT. Translation gives CASRRGTGELFF. The chain has TRBV27 and TRBJ2-2, with D uncertain. The germline V gene has CDR1 MNHEY and CDR2 SMNVEV (reference sequence). The V gene lost 6 bases and the J gene lost 4 bases, with 6 bases spanning the gap. The CDR3 runs to 12 residues.

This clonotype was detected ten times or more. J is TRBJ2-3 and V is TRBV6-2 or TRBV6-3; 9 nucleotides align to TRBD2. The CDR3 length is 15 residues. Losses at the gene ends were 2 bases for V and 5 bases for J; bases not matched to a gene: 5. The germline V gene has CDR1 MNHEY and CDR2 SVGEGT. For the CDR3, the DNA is TGTGCCAGCAGTTACGGTGGACTAGCGATAGATACGCAGTATTTT. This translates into CASSYGGLAIDTQYF.

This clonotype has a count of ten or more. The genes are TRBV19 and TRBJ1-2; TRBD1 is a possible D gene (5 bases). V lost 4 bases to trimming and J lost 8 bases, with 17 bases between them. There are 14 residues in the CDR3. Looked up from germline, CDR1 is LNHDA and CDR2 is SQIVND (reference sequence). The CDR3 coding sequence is TGTGCCAGTAGTACTTCCGGGACGGCCTTGGGCTACACCTTC. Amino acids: CASSTSGTALGYTF.

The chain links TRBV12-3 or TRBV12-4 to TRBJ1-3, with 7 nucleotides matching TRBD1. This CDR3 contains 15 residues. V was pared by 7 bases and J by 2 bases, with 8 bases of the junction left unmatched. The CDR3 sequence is CASKGAGRAGNTIYF. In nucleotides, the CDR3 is TGTGCCAGCAAGGGGGCGGGCAGGGCTGGAAACACCATATATTTT.

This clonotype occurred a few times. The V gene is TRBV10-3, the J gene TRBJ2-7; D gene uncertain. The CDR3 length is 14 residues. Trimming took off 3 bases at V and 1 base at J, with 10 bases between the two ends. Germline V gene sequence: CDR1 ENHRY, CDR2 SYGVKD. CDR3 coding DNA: TGTGCCATCAGTGATACTTTCGGATCCTACGAGCAGTACTTC. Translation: CAISDTFGSYEQYF.

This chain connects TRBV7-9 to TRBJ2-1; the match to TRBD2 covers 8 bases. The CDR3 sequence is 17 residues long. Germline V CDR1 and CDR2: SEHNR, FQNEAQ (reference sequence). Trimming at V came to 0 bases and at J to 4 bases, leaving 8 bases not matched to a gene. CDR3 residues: CASSLARGLATYNEQFF. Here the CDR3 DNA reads TGTGCCAGCAGCTTAGCTAGAGGACTAGCCACTTACAATGAGCAGTTCTTC.

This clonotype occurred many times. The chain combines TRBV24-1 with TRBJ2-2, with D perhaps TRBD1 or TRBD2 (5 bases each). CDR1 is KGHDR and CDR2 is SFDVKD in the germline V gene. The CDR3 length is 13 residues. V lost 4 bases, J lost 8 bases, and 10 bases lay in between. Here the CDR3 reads CATSDPRGGELFF. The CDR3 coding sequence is TGTGCCACCAGTGACCCGAGGGGTGGGGAGCTGTTTTTT.

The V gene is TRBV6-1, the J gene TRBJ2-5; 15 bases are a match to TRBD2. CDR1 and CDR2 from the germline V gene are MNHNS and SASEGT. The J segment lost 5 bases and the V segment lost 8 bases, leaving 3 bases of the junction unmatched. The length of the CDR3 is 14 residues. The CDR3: CASLGTSGRETQYF. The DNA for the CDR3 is TGTGCCAGCCTTGGGACTAGCGGGAGGGAGACCCAGTACTTC.

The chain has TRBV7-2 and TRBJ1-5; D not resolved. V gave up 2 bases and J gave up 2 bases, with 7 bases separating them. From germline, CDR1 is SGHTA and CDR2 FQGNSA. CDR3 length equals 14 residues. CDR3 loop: CASSLQAGNQPQHF. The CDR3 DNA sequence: TGTGCCAGCAGCTTACAGGCAGGCAATCAGCCCCAGCATTTT.